A selection of T cell receptor beta chains follows, all from one sample in a study of cytomegalovirus exposure and HLA in healthy donors. Using immunoSEQ multiplex PCR, the repertoire was profiled, and TCRdb retains in-frame clones only, with some absent. The table shows 95,000 to 110,000 clones, with 60% to 80% occurring only once. The sequenced sample was PBMCs. Source of these receptors: a man aged 55 to 70 in good health and CMV-seropositive. CDR3s include the opening cysteine and the closing phenylalanine or tryptophan. A D gene is named only where the DNA matches it firmly. For some rows the clone size is stated as once, few or many, or as a class when expanded; others skip it.

D: TRBD1
J: TRBJ2-2
size: NA
V: TRBV5-4
CDR3: CASSNGQARNTGELFF

D: TRBD1
J: TRBJ2-2
size: NA
V: TRBV28
CDR3: CASSPLAVPGQFNTGELFF

D: TRBD1
J: NA
size: NA
V: TRBV15
CDR3: CATSSGRQGYEQYF

D: TRBD1
J: TRBJ2-5
size: NA
V: TRBV5-1
CDR3: CASSPPTGGLRETQYF

D: NA
J: TRBJ1-1
size: NA
V: TRBV28
CDR3: CASSLPGTIVGAFF

D: NA
J: TRBJ1-4
size: NA
V: TRBV7-9
CDR3: CASSLGHPATNEKLFF

D: NA
J: TRBJ1-5
size: once
V: TRBV7-2
CDR3: CASSLGGEEHF

D: TRBD1
J: TRBJ1-1
size: NA
V: TRBV7-3
CDR3: CASRSTGGGTEAFF

D: NA
J: TRBJ1-5
size: NA
V: TRBV6-6
CDR3: CASSENQPQHF

D: NA
J: TRBJ1-1
size: NA
V: TRBV5-4
CDR3: CASSPTAGGTEAFF

D: TRBD2
J: TRBJ2-2
size: NA
V: TRBV7-9
CDR3: CASSSGGTGELFF

D: TRBD1
J: NA
size: NA
V: TRBV10-3
CDR3: CAIRRQGNIDEQYF

D: NA
J: TRBJ1-2
size: NA
V: TRBV6-5
CDR3: CASRLGFFAVGGYTF

D: NA
J: TRBJ2-3
size: NA
V: TRBV27
CDR3: CASSSPWPSTDTQYF

D: TRBD2
J: TRBJ2-5
size: NA
V: TRBV13
CDR3: CASSLSLAGAKETQYF

D: TRBD1
J: TRBJ1-1
size: once
V: TRBV4-2
CDR3: CASSPGQGDTEAFF

D: TRBD2
J: TRBJ2-5
size: NA
V: TRBV4-3
CDR3: CASSPEHNSGGGTETQYF

D: TRBD2
J: TRBJ2-7
size: few
V: TRBV10-2
CDR3: CASSHLEGGEQYF

D: TRBD2
J: TRBJ2-1
size: NA
V: TRBV7-3
CDR3: CASSVGTSGGVYNEQFF

D: TRBD2
J: NA
size: NA
V: TRBV4-3
CDR3: CASSQDIPLAGGYSYEQYF

D: NA
J: TRBJ1-1
size: NA
V: TRBV5-4
CDR3: CASSTQGRTEAFF

D: TRBD1
J: TRBJ1-5
size: NA
V: TRBV5-1
CDR3: CASSGGTAGQPQHF

D: NA
J: TRBJ1-2
size: NA
V: TRBV6-6
CDR3: CASNPAGAGGYTF